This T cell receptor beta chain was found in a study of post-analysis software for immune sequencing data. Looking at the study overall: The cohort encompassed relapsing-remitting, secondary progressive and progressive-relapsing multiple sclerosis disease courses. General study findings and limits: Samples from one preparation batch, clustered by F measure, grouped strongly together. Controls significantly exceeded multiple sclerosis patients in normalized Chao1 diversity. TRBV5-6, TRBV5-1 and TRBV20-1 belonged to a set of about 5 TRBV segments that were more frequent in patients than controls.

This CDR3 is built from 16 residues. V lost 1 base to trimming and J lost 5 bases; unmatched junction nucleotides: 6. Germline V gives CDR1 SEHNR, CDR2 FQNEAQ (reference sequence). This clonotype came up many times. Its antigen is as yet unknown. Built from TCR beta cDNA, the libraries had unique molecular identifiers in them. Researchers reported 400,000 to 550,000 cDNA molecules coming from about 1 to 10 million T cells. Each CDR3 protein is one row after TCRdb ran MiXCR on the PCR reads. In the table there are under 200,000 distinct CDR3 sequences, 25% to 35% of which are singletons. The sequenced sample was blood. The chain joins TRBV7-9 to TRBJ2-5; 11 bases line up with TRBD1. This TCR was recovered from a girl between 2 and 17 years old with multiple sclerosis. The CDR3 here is CASSLGPGQGDETQYF. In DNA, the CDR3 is TGTGCCAGCAGCTTAGGGCCGGGACAGGGGGACGAGACCCAGTACTTC.